This T cell receptor (beta chain) was identified in a study of control samples from healthy donors and cancer patients. This clone has a single count. The CDR3 is made up of 15 amino acids. The germline V gene encodes CDR1 LNHDA and CDR2 SQIVND (reference sequence). The V end was cut by 10 bases, the J end by 1 base, with 19 bases between. The repertoire was sequenced with immunoSEQ multiplex PCR; TCRdb's copy has only in-frame clones and lacks some. The sample has roughly 59,000 clones, roughly 90% seen once. The sample consisted of PBMCs. The receptor was isolated from a man aged 40-55 years with colorectal cancer. The rearrangement uses TRBV19 and TRBJ1-1, with D perhaps matching TRBD1 (6 bases). Written as DNA, the CDR3 is TGTGCCACCACCCAAGGGGGTCCATGGAACACTGAAGCTTTCTTT. It is translated as CATTQGGPWNTEAFF.